The rows below give T cell receptor beta chains drawn from one sample of a study of T cell responses to AZD1222 COVID-19 vaccine. The table came from immunoSEQ multiplex PCR; TCRdb's copy has only in-frame clones and leaves some out. The sample lists about 150,000 clones, more than 85% occurring once. The material was peripheral blood, obtained on day 0 of AZD1222 vaccination. The receptors shown here come from an adult in good health. CDR3s leave out the opening cysteine and the closing phenylalanine or tryptophan. The order of the fields is V gene, J gene, CDR3 protein.

TRBV28	TRBJ1-5	ASTKGQGPPPQH
TRBV24-1	TRBJ2-5	ATSDPNRGETQY
TRBV2	TRBJ1-1	ASRTGGTEAF
TRBV7-8	TRBJ2-1	ASSTRDSLYNEQF
TRBV6-5	TRBJ2-2	ASRNYPTGAGELF
TRBV5-6	TRBJ2-1	ASSTYNEQF
TRBV5-1	TRBJ1-4	ASSFGNRGGEKLF
TRBV3-1/TRBV3-2	TRBJ1-2	ASSYAPTNNPTGGYT
TRBV12-3/TRBV12-4	TRBJ2-5	ASSLTTQETQY
TRBV5-5	TRBJ2-1	ASSWGLPNEQF
TRBV10-3	TRBJ2-3	AISARTDTQY
TRBV4-3	TRBJ1-3	ASSPGGNTIY
TRBV30	TRBJ2-7	AWRGRSYEQY
TRBV19	TRBJ2-3	ASNRDGRTDTQY
TRBV6-5	TRBJ1-1	ASSYSRRNTEAF
TRBV5-4	TRBJ2-5	ASSTATSGGVETQY
TRBV29-1	TRBJ2-3	SVKPRLASTDTQY
TRBV7-9	TRBJ1-2	ASSRWGAELGRRYGYT
TRBV15	TRBJ1-2	ATSSRPSANYGYT
TRBV2	TRBJ2-2	ASIVAGVNTGELF
TRBV30	TRBJ1-4	AWSSQEEKLF
TRBV7-9	TRBJ2-7	ASSLSRLAGEQY
TRBV5-1	TRBJ2-7	ASSLGTGGGLNPEQY
TRBV6-5	TRBJ1-1	ASSPGTDYTEAF
TRBV28	TRBJ2-1	ASSLARAGGRYNEQF
TRBV2	TRBJ1-6	ASSRTGNNSPLH
TRBV7-9	TRBJ1-6	ASSHDQGPNSPLH
TRBV18	TRBJ1-1	ASSPLTGETEAF
TRBV2	TRBJ1-1	ASSLQGRGIEAF
TRBV9	TRBJ1-1	ASSKREGKAF
TRBV6-2/TRBV6-3	TRBJ1-6	ASSRDNRRSPLH
TRBV28	TRBJ1-2	ASTPYGTANYGYT
TRBV6-1	TRBJ2-2	ASSERTSGNTGELF
TRBV6-5	TRBJ2-7	ASSYFGTTPYEQY
TRBV4-1	TRBJ1-3	ASSQPTGGGNTIY
TRBV7-9	TRBJ1-4	ASSLAGGSEKLF
TRBV19	TRBJ1-2	ASSPQRVSYGYT
TRBV9	TRBJ2-7	ASSALAGGSEQY
TRBV29-1	TRBJ1-2	SVEDGTGYT
TRBV7-2	TRBJ2-7	ASSPILGALY